This T cell receptor (beta chain) emerged from a study of T-cell reconstitution after alpha-beta-depleted transplantation in children. The sample holds a few counts of this clonotype. Preparation of the TCRbeta library involved a method that used unique molecular identifiers. One entry per CDR3 protein results from TCRdb running MiXCR on the PCR reads. The sample has roughly 500,000 distinct CDR3 sequences, around an eighth seen once. Trimming removed 7 bases from V and 6 bases from J, with 9 bases in between. This CDR3 region has 11 residues. Per the germline V gene, CDR1 is MNHEY and CDR2 is SVGAGI.

The V and J genes are TRBV6-5 and TRBJ2-5; possibly TRBD2 for D (5 bases). The TCR sequence derives from a human donor who donated a stem cell graft to a child with combined immunodeficiency. The sequencing here drew on PBMCs from the stem cell graft donor, taken from the stem cell graft. CDR3 sequence (DNA): TGTGCCAGCACCACCGGGAAGACCCAGTACTTC. Its translation is CASTTGKTQYF.